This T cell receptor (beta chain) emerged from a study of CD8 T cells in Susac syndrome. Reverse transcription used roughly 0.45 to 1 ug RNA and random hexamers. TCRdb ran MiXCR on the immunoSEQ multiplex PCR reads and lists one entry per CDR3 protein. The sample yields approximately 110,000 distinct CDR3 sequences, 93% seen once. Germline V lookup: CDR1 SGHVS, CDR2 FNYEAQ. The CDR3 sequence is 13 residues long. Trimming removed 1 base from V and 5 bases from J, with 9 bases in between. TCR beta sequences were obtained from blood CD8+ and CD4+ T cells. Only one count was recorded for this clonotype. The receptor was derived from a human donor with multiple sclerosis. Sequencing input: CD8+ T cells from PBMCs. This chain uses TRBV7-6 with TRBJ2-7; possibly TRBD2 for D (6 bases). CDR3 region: CASSLGGTHEQYV. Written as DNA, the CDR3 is TGTGCCAGCAGCTTAGGCGGGACCCACGAGCAGTACGTC.